The 20 T cell receptor beta chains presented below share a single source sample, sequenced in a study of T cell responses to AZD1222 COVID-19 vaccine. The method was immunoSEQ multiplex PCR; TCRdb's version includes in-frame clones alone and lacks a portion of them. The sample consists of about 110,000 clones, 92% of them appearing once. Sequencing was performed on peripheral blood, taken on day 0 of AZD1222 vaccination. These receptors came from an adult in good health.

The chain joins TRBV24-1 to TRBJ1-5, with D tentatively TRBD1 (5 bases). V shed 5 bases and J shed 2 bases, with 12 bases lying between them. The length of the CDR3 is 15 residues. Germline V CDR1 and CDR2: KGHDR, SFDVKD. The CDR3 loop reads CATSVGGKGNQPQHF. The CDR3 DNA reads as TGTGCCACCAGTGTGGGGGGGAAAGGCAATCAGCCCCAGCATTTT.

This chain uses TRBV15 with TRBJ2-2; a possible D gene is TRBD1 (5 bases). The V gene lost 3 bases and the J gene lost 6 bases, with 23 bases spanning the gap. Germline V gene lookup returns CDR1 LNHNV and CDR2 YYDKDF (reference sequence). This CDR3 comprises 18 residues. CDR3 DNA: TGTGCCACCAGCAGTGGTCTCCTCTCAGGGCGAATATCCGGGGAGCTGTTTTTT. This translates into CATSSGLLSGRISGELFF.

The V gene is TRBV6-5, the J gene TRBJ2-7, with D possibly TRBD1 on 6 matching bases. Trimming removed 6 bases at V and 5 bases at J, with 11 bases between. Germline values: CDR1 MNHEY, CDR2 SVGAGI. The CDR3 has 12 residues. CDR3 nucleotide sequence: TGTGCCAGCAGCCTACAGGGTAACGAGCAGTACTTC. The encoded protein is CASSLQGNEQYF.

This clone has a handful of counts. V is TRBV7-9 and J is TRBJ1-6, with D possibly TRBD1 on 5 matching bases. Germline loops: CDR1 SEHNR, CDR2 FQNEAQ (reference sequence). The CDR3 has 16 amino acids. The V and J ends lost 4 bases and 7 bases respectively, with 17 bases between them. Written as DNA, the CDR3 is TGTGCCAGCAGCTCCATTATTTTTGCAGGGAATTCACCCCTCCACTTT. Amino acid sequence: CASSSIIFAGNSPLHF.

The V call is TRBV19, the J call TRBJ1-1; D unresolved. CDR3 length: 15 amino acids. Trimming took off 3 bases at V and 1 base at J, with 12 bases between the two ends. Germline lookup yields CDR1 LNHDA and CDR2 SQIVND (reference sequence). CDR3 loop: CASSISAAANTEAFF. In DNA, the CDR3 is TGTGCCAGTAGTATCTCGGCAGCGGCGAACACTGAAGCTTTCTTT.

The genes are TRBV19 and TRBJ1-3, with a tentative D call TRBD1 (6 bases). CDR1 LNHDA and CDR2 SQIVND come from the germline V gene (reference sequence). The CDR3 length is 15 residues. V dropped 4 bases and J dropped 1 base, with 11 bases sitting between them. The CDR3 DNA reads TGTGCCAGTAGTACCCTACAGGGATCTGGAAACACCATATATTTT. Translating gives CASSTLQGSGNTIYF.

The CDR3 DNA follows: TGTGCCACCAGCAGAGATCGGACGCGCGAGCAGTACTTC. Protein product: CATSRDRTREQYF. This chain connects TRBV15 to TRBJ2-7; D uncertain. The CDR3 length is 13 residues. V lost 0 bases, J lost 6 bases, and 9 bases lay in between. The germline V gene encodes CDR1 LNHNV and CDR2 YYDKDF (reference sequence).

The chain employs TRBV3-1 (or the pseudogene TRBV3-2) and TRBJ1-1; D is possibly TRBD1 (6 bases). With 1 base removed from V and 0 bases from J, the gap between germline ends came to 15 bases. Germline V gene sequence: CDR1 LGHDT, CDR2 YNNKEL (reference sequence). This CDR3 comprises 17 residues. CDR3 in amino acids: CASSQASWGQLNTEAFF. The DNA for the CDR3 is TGTGCCAGCAGCCAAGCCTCGTGGGGGCAGCTGAACACTGAAGCTTTCTTT.

The chain uses TRBV4-1 and TRBJ1-2; the D gene is possibly TRBD1 (5 bases). The germline V and J ends were trimmed by 0 bases and 10 bases, with 21 bases remaining between them. CDR1 and CDR2 (germline): MGHRA, YSYEKL. The CDR3 runs 16 residues. CDR3: CASSQDPRDLISAYTF. The CDR3 DNA sequence: TGCGCCAGCAGCCAAGATCCTAGGGACCTGATATCCGCCTACACCTTC.

The chain links TRBV7-9 to TRBJ1-5; possibly TRBD1 for D (5 bases). From germline, CDR1 is SEHNR and CDR2 FQNEAQ (reference sequence). V lost 5 bases, J lost 1 base, and 12 bases lay in between. This CDR3 is 15 amino acids long. CDR3 in DNA: TGTGCCAGCAGCCCGGCGGGGGGGAGCAATCAGCCCCAGCATTTT. It yields the protein CASSPAGGSNQPQHF.

V gene TRBV12-5 combines with J gene TRBJ2-5; D not resolved. V shed 6 bases and J shed 4 bases, with 6 bases lying between them. Germline assignment: CDR1 LGHNT and CDR2 FRNRAP. CDR3 length: 11 amino acids. CDR3 coding DNA: TGTGCTAGTGGATCTATAGAGACCCAGTACTTC. This translates into CASGSIETQYF.

The chain employs TRBV18 and TRBJ1-1; D call uncertain. CDR1 and CDR2 (germline): KGHSH, LQKENI. Trimming shortened V by 6 bases and J by 5 bases, and 22 bases separated the two germline ends. The CDR3 spans 16 residues. DNA of the CDR3: TGTGCCAGCTCTACTGACAAGGTCTCCTGGGGAACTGAAGCTTTCTTT. As protein: CASSTDKVSWGTEAFF.

V and J are TRBV10-1 and TRBJ2-7; TRBD2 is a possible D gene (5 bases). CDR1 and CDR2 from the germline V gene are WNHNN and SYGVQD (reference sequence). Trimming took off 2 bases at V and 6 bases at J, with 11 bases between the two ends. The CDR3 spans 13 residues. The CDR3 reads CASSEPGLGEQYF. CDR3 DNA sequence: TGCGCCAGCAGTGAGCCGGGATTGGGCGAGCAGTACTTC.

The chain combines TRBV2 with TRBJ2-3; TRBD2 aligns across 8 bases. V lost 7 bases to trimming and J lost 7 bases; unmatched junction nucleotides: 10. Germline assignment: CDR1 SNHLY and CDR2 FYNNEI. The CDR3 loop spans 14 amino acids. DNA of the CDR3: TGTGCCAGCAAATCGGGGGGGGCCCCGAATACGCAGTATTTT. It codes for CASKSGGAPNTQYF.

This chain links TRBV3-1 (or the pseudogene TRBV3-2) with TRBJ1-2; perhaps TRBD1 as D (6 bases). The germline gives CDR1 LGHDT, CDR2 YNNKEL (reference sequence). Trimming left V 1 base short and J 8 bases short, with 11 bases between. This CDR3 is built from 13 residues. DNA for the CDR3: TGTGCCAGCAGCCAAGGGGGGGGCAGCGGCTACACCTTC. It encodes CASSQGGGSGYTF.

The chain links TRBV29-1 to TRBJ1-2, with D hard to call. The CDR3 is made up of 13 amino acids. Germline CDR1 reads SQVTM; CDR2 reads ANQGSEA. Trimming cost V 5 bases and J 0 bases, with 10 bases left between them. Here the CDR3 reads CSVSGGANYGYTF. CDR3 in DNA: TGCAGCGTTTCGGGAGGAGCTAACTATGGCTACACCTTC.

V is TRBV30 and J is TRBJ2-3, with a tentative D call TRBD2 (5 bases). Germline CDR1 GTSNPN, CDR2 SVGIG (reference sequence). Trimming cost V 2 bases and J 0 bases, with 6 bases left between them. This CDR3 region has 13 residues. As DNA, the CDR3 is TGTGCCTGGAGTACGGGGAGCACAGATACGCAGTATTTT. It encodes CAWSTGSTDTQYF.

This clone is a singleton in its sample. The J gene is TRBJ2-5, the V gene TRBV24-1, with TRBD1 matching over 12 bases. Losses at the gene ends were 9 bases for V and 5 bases for J; bases not matched to a gene: 6. Germline CDR1 and CDR2: KGHDR and SFDVKD. CDR3 length equals 14 residues. The CDR3, as DNA: TGTGCCACCGGGGACAGGGGGCGTGGGGAGACCCAGTACTTC. Translation gives CATGDRGRGETQYF.

The gene calls are TRBV19 and TRBJ1-6; D call uncertain. Looked up from germline, CDR1 is LNHDA and CDR2 is SQIVND (reference sequence). Trimming stripped 2 bases from V and 8 bases from J, with 19 bases between. The CDR3 totals 17 residues. CDR3: CASSISSWRARYSPLHF. The CDR3 region has the DNA TGTGCCAGTAGTATAAGTAGTTGGAGAGCGAGATATTCACCCCTCCACTTT. Supplemented by reference TRBV19 and TRBJ1-6, the full variable domain reads DGGITQSPKYLFRKEGQNVTLSCEQNLNHDAMYWYRQDPGQGLRLIYYSQIVNDFQKGDIAEGYSVSREKKESFPLTVTSAQKNPTAFYLCASSISSWRARYSPLHFGNGTRLTVT.

The count of this clone is one. The chain joins TRBV5-4 to TRBJ2-1; D assignment may be TRBD1 or TRBD2 (6 bases each). This CDR3 has 16 amino acids. Between the trimmed V and J ends, which lost 1 base and 7 bases, there was a span of 18 bases. In germline, CDR1 is SGHNT, CDR2 YYREEE (reference sequence). In nucleotides, the CDR3 is TGTGCCAGCAGCTTGAGGTCGGGGGCGGACGGAAATGAGCAGTTCTTC. It translates to CASSLRSGADGNEQFF.